This record looks at one T cell receptor (beta chain) sequence and its context. One Seattle source followed patients from active infection through their disease course. The data derive from a study of blood T cell repertoires in COVID-19. Looking at the study overall: Samples of COVID-19 (acute and convalescent) were obtained from the United States, Italy and Spain. Sample material is recorded as cDNA or gDNA derived from T cells, B-cell-depleted T cells, or PBMCs.

Trimming removed 4 bases from V and 6 bases from J, with 8 bases in between. CDR3 length: 12 amino acids. Authors' data handling: Using reference gene primer amplification, nucleated cell counts were estimated. Clones were read by immunoSEQ multiplex PCR, and TCRdb kept only the in-frame ones, dropping some. Clone size and V and J calls were adopted from that table, with D and trimming inferred from the DNA. The profile shows about 480,000 clones, 75% to 90% of them singletons. The sample was peripheral blood. The TCR originated in a man aged 18-30 years with COVID-19, enrolled during active disease. This chain links TRBV12-3 or TRBV12-4 with TRBJ2-3; no firm D call. This CDR3 is CASSSWADTQYF. CDR3 DNA sequence: TGTGCCAGCAGTTCCTGGGCCGATACGCAGTATTTT.